This T cell receptor beta chain was recorded in a study of T cells expressing NK-cell markers. Whole-study context: Obtained from sorted CD3+CD56+NKG2C+, CD3+CD56+NKG2C- and CD3+CD56-NKG2C+ T cells were the TCR beta repertoires. Study results and caveats: The study found these clonotypes also leading the CD3+CD56-NKG2C+ fraction in several donors.

TCRdb re-called the 5' RACE reads, yielding one record per CDR3 amino acid sequence without DNA. This specimen shows 450,000 to 600,000 distinct CDR3 sequences; the ten leading clones hold around 4%. As for this clonotype: No antigen is known for it.

CDR3 length: 15 amino acids. Germline values: CDR1 DFQATT, CDR2 SNEGSKA (reference sequence). The receptor was derived from a man between 18 and 29 years old in good health. Material: blood T cells: a sorted CD56 or NKG2C T cell subset, CD4+ or CD8+ T cells, or bulk PBMC T cells (not recorded which). The chain carries TRBV20-1 and TRBJ2-2; without DNA, the TCRdb call of TRBD1 cannot be checked. This CDR3 is CSARDPGERTGELFF.